This record covers a single T cell receptor beta chain. The sample originates from a study of T cell responses to AZD1222 COVID-19 vaccine. The CDR3 runs 15 residues. The germline V and J ends were trimmed by 3 bases and 2 bases, with 10 bases remaining between them. CDR1 is KGHSH, CDR2 LQKENI, per germline. Here immunoSEQ multiplex PCR was the method, and the copy in TCRdb shows in-frame clones only, minus some. The sample shows 40,000 to 55,000 clones, approximately 86% of them seen only once. This clonotype originated in an adult who received the AZD1222 COVID-19 vaccine. The specimen was peripheral blood, collected 28 days after the second AZD1222 dose. The V gene is TRBV18, the J gene TRBJ2-2; D not certain. DNA for the CDR3: TGTGCCAGCTCACCTCGAACACAAAACACCGGGGAGCTGTTTTTT. Its protein is CASSPRTQNTGELFF.